This TCR beta chain was observed in a study of blood T cells in healthy people across ages. Combining a sample-barcoded 5' primer with a J-beta primer mix, a second PCR ran for 7 to 11 cycles. TCRdb called the 5' RACE reads again in MiXCR, with one record for every CDR3 protein. In the table there are about 290,000 distinct CDR3 sequences, roughly 26% of which are singletons. Findings and caveats of the study: Per million T cells, the diversity of TCR beta decreased roughly linearly as age advanced. Estimates based on one million T cells were treated as lower bounds.

Notes on this clonotype: Its antigen is undetermined.

This TCR came from a woman between 70 and 85 years old in good health. Sequencing input: blood.

The CDR3: CASSLESEGELFF. In DNA form, the CDR3 reads TGTGCCAGCAGCTTAGAAAGTGAAGGGGAGCTGTTTTTT. V gene TRBV7-2 combines with J gene TRBJ2-2; no firm D call. Trimming cost V 1 base and J 8 bases, with 8 bases left between them. The CDR3 is 13 amino acids. Germline CDR1 is SGHTA and CDR2 is FQGNSA.